The entry below gives a single T cell receptor (beta chain) sequence along with its context. Antigen unknown. The ends were cut back, 3 bases at V and 2 bases at J, with 9 bases in the middle. The germline V gene has CDR1 SGDLS and CDR2 YYNGEE. CDR3 length: 14 residues. Target depth was 1 in 200,000 to 1 in 1 million T cells, about 10x per clonotype. Using immunoSEQ multiplex PCR, the repertoire was profiled, and TCRdb retains in-frame clones only, with some absent. This table holds fewer than 300,000 clones, roughly four fifths found once. This entry is derived from a study of cytotoxic CD8 clonotypes in ibrutinib-treated CLL. Study conclusions and caveats: Clonality showed a rise at ibrutinib response that reversed toward baseline at progression. Sustained-remission patients were sampled at different times than progressing patients were.

V is TRBV9 and J is TRBJ1-5, with D unresolved. Sample: PBMCs, taken at disease progression, from a patient treated with ibrutinib. This sequence originates from a human donor with chronic lymphocytic leukemia. CDR3 protein: CASSGGWGNQPQHF. For the CDR3, the DNA is TGTGCCAGCAGCGGGGGATGGGGCAATCAGCCCCAGCATTTT. Using reference TRBV9 and TRBJ1-5 for the parts outside the CDR3, the full variable domain is DSGVTQTPKHLITATGQRVTLRCSPRSGDLSVYWYQQSLDQGLQFLIQYYNGEERAKGNILERFSAQQFPDLHSELNLSSLELGDSALYFCASSGGWGNQPQHFGDGTRLSIL.